The 4 T cell receptor beta chains in this list originate from one sample, sequenced in a study of T cell responses to AZD1222 COVID-19 vaccine. Here immunoSEQ multiplex PCR was the method, and the copy in TCRdb shows in-frame clones only, minus some. This table has roughly 100,000 clones, roughly 90% appearing once. The sample in question was peripheral blood, obtained on day 0 of AZD1222 vaccination. These receptors came from an adult in good health.

The chain employs TRBV11-3 and TRBJ2-2, with no clear D. The CDR3 extends over 13 amino acids. Trimming removed 0 bases from V and 7 bases from J, with 6 bases in between. The germline gives CDR1 SGHNT, CDR2 YENEEA. CDR3 coding DNA: TGTGCCAGCAGCTTAGATCAGAACGGGGAGCTGTTTTTT. Its translation: CASSLDQNGELFF.

The rearrangement uses TRBV5-1 and TRBJ2-7; 9 nucleotides match TRBD1. Germline CDR1 reads SGHRS; CDR2 reads YFSETQ. The CDR3 runs 15 residues. The junction had 7 bases not matched to a gene; V was cut back by 4 bases and J by 2 bases. The CDR3 here is CASSPGTGLPYEQYF. The CDR3 nucleotides read TGCGCCAGCAGCCCCGGGACAGGGCTCCCCTACGAGCAGTACTTC.

The chain has TRBV18 and TRBJ2-1; tentatively, D is TRBD2 (6 bases). The CDR3 loop spans 13 amino acids. Trimming pared 8 bases from V and 4 bases from J, leaving 12 bases between. Germline lookup yields CDR1 KGHSH and CDR2 LQKENI. The CDR3 spells CASSGPLYNEQFF. DNA of the CDR3: TGTGCCAGCAGCGGGCCGTTGTACAATGAGCAGTTCTTC.

V and J are TRBV19 and TRBJ1-2; 8 nucleotides agree with TRBD1. Germline V gene data show CDR1 as LNHDA and CDR2 as SQIVND (reference sequence). The junction had 5 bases not matched to a gene; V was cut back by 5 bases and J by 3 bases. The CDR3 has 14 residues. CDR3 in amino acids: CASSVRGRDYGYTF. Here the CDR3 DNA reads TGTGCCAGTAGTGTCAGGGGGCGCGACTATGGCTACACCTTC.